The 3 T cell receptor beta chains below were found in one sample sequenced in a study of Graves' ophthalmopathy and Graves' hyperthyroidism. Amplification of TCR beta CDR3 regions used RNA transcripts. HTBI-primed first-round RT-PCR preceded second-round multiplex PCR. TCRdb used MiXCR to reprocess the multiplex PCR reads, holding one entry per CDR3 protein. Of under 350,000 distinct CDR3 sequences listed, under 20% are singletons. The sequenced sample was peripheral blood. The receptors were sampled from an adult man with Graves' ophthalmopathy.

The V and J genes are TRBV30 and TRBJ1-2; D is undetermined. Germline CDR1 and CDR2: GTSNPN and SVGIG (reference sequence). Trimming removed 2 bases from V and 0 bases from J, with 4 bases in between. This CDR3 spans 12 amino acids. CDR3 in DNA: TGTGCCTGGAGTACGGCTAACTATGGCTACACCTTC. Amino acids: CAWSTANYGYTF.

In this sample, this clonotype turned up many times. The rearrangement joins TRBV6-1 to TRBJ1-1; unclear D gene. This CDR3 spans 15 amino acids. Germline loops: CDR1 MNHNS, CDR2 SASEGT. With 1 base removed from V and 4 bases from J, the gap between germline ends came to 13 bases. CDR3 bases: TGTGCCAGCAGTGAAGTAAGGGTGGCGAGCACTGAAGCTTTCTTT. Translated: CASSEVRVASTEAFF.

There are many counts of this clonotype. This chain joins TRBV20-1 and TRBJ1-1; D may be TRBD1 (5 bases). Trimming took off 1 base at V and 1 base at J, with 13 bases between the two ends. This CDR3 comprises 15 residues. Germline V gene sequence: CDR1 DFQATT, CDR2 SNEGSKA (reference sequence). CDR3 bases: TGCAGTGCTAGAGTAAGGAACGGACAGAACACTGAAGCTTTCTTT. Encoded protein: CSARVRNGQNTEAFF.